These T cell receptor beta chains were read from a single sample in a study of response to subunit inactivated influenza vaccine. TCRdb reprocessed the RT-PCR reads via MiXCR and lists one record per CDR3 protein. The sample yields approximately 700,000 distinct CDR3 sequences, about 15% seen once. The material was PBMCs from blood, obtained around two weeks before vaccination. The receptors originated from a man aged 50 or older who received an inactivated influenza vaccine. Both conserved end residues are part of each CDR3. The D gene is left open where the match is weak. Rows give clone size only sometimes, using once, few, many, or a class for an expanded clone.

>TRBJ2-3|TRBV12-3/TRBV12-4|NA|NA
CASTGQSTDTQYF
TGTGCCAGTACAGGACAGAGCACAGATACGCAGTATTTT
>TRBJ1-6|TRBV2|few|NA
CASSDRAYNSPLHF
TGTGCCAGCAGTGACAGGGCTTATAATTCACCCCTCCACTTT
>TRBJ2-7|TRBV12-3/TRBV12-4|NA|TRBD1
CASSLEGALSYEQYF
TGTGCCAGCAGTTTAGAGGGGGCCTTATCCTACGAGCAGTACTTC
>TRBJ2-3|TRBV12-3/TRBV12-4|few|TRBD2
CASRYPGTSIHF
TGTGCCAGCAGATACCCCGGGACTAGTATCCATTTT
>TRBJ2-7|TRBV4-2|NA|TRBD2
CASTSEPSGRGEQYF
TGTGCCAGCACCTCCGAACCCAGCGGGAGGGGCGAGCAGTACTTC
>TRBJ1-4|TRBV5-4|many|NA
CASSSDSLNEKLFF
TGTGCCAGCTCTTCTGACAGTTTAAATGAAAAACTGTTTTTT
>TRBJ2-4|TRBV28|few|NA
CASSLEGSRAKNIQYF
TGTGCCAGCAGTTTAGAGGGGTCGAGGGCCAAAAACATTCAGTACTTC
>TRBJ1-5|TRBV30|few|TRBD1
CAWSVVGTGTLAQHF
TGTGCCTGGAGTGTAGTCGGGACAGGGACTTTGGCCCAGCATTTT
>TRBJ2-3|TRBV15|few|TRBD2
CATSRDVGTTPDTQYF
TGTGCCACCAGCAGAGATGTAGGGACTACCCCCGATACGCAGTATTTT
>TRBJ2-7|TRBV12-3/TRBV12-4|many|TRBD1
CATSGTGIYEQYF
TGTGCCACCTCCGGGACAGGGATCTACGAGCAGTACTTC
>TRBJ1-2|TRBV6-6|few|TRBD1
CASSPHSQGGVAF
TGTGCCAGCAGTCCACACTCCCAGGGGGGAGTCGCCTTC
>TRBJ2-3|TRBV5-6|many|TRBD2
CASSMTSGHTDTQYF
TGTGCCAGCAGCATGACTAGCGGCCACACAGATACGCAGTATTTT
>TRBJ2-4|TRBV20-1|few|TRBD1
CSARDLDRGTRF
TGCAGTGCTAGAGATCTGGACAGGGGGACCCGTTTC
>TRBJ2-7|TRBV2|NA|TRBD1
CASILDRLSSYEQYF
TGTGCCAGCATTCTGGACAGGCTCAGCTCCTACGAGCAGTACTTC
>TRBJ2-7|TRBV20-1|NA|TRBD2
CSARPGTSGRDEQYF
TGCAGTGCTAGACCGGGGACTAGCGGGAGGGACGAGCAGTACTTC
>TRBJ1-1|TRBV24-1|few|NA
CATSDGQAGRTEAFF
TGTGCCACCAGTGATGGGCAGGCGGGGCGGACTGAAGCTTTCTTT
>TRBJ1-5|TRBV20-1|few|NA
CSARETGYSNQPQHF
TGCAGTGCTAGAGAGACAGGTTATAGCAATCAGCCCCAGCATTTT
>TRBJ1-5|TRBV19|many|NA
CASTDSYQPQHF
TGTGCCAGTACCGATTCGTATCAGCCCCAGCATTTT
>TRBJ2-3|TRBV24-1|NA|NA
CATSDWPGSDTQYF
TGTGCCACCAGTGATTGGCCAGGGTCAGATACGCAGTATTTT
>TRBJ1-4|TRBV15|few|NA
CATKTGSEEKLFF
TGTGCCACCAAGACAGGTAGTGAGGAAAAACTGTTTTTT
>TRBJ1-2|TRBV20-1|NA|TRBD1
CSARMTRDRVFYGYTF
TGCAGTGCTAGGATGACCCGGGACAGGGTCTTCTATGGCTACACCTTC
>TRBJ1-6|TRBV12-3/TRBV12-4|few|NA
CASSMARGNSPLHF
TGTGCCAGCAGTATGGCCAGGGGCAATTCACCCCTCCACTTT
>TRBJ1-4|TRBV20-1|NA|TRBD1
CSARPDRGRDREKLFF
TGCAGTGCTAGGCCCGACAGGGGACGTGATAGGGAAAAACTGTTTTTT
>TRBJ2-5|TRBV5-1|NA|NA
CASSLTVPAETQYF
TGCGCCAGCAGCTTGACCGTCCCAGCAGAGACCCAGTACTTC
>TRBJ2-7|TRBV20-1|NA|NA
CSARDNRNRPYEQYF
TGCAGTGCTAGAGATAACCGGAACAGACCCTACGAGCAGTACTTC
>TRBJ1-2|TRBV18|few|TRBD1
CASSPGTGTNYGYTF
TGTGCCAGCTCACCCGGGACAGGGACTAACTATGGCTACACCTTC
>TRBJ2-1|TRBV30|NA|NA
CAWDTGWNEQFF
TGTGCCTGGGATACAGGGTGGAATGAGCAGTTCTTC
>TRBJ2-5|TRBV13|few|NA
CASRKGGGMETQYF
TGTGCCAGCAGAAAAGGGGGAGGGATGGAGACCCAGTACTTC
>TRBJ1-2|TRBV12-3/TRBV12-4|few|NA
CASSFETVRPDYGYTF
TGTGCCAGCAGTTTTGAGACAGTACGGCCCGACTATGGCTACACCTTC
>TRBJ2-3|TRBV7-8|few|NA
CASSTVPGQPLGSAQYF
TGTGCCAGCAGCACAGTCCCGGGGCAGCCGTTAGGATCCGCGCAGTATTTT
>TRBJ2-7|TRBV10-3|many|NA
CAISGNSYEQYF
TGTGCCATCAGTGGTAACAGCTACGAGCAGTACTTC
>TRBJ1-5|TRBV4-1|NA|TRBD1
CASSQGGQSNQPQHF
TGCGCCAGCAGCCAAGGGGGACAGAGCAATCAGCCCCAGCATTTT
>TRBJ2-5|TRBV7-2|few|NA
CASSATGPQETQYF
TGTGCCAGCAGCGCTACCGGGCCCCAAGAGACCCAGTACTTC
>TRBJ2-7|TRBV7-9|few|NA
CASSFSHYEQYF
TGTGCCAGCAGCTTTTCCCACTACGAGCAGTACTTC
>TRBJ2-1|TRBV12-3/TRBV12-4|NA|TRBD2
CASRFSGGPAYNEQFF
TGTGCCAGCAGATTTAGCGGGGGGCCCGCCTACAATGAGCAGTTCTTC
>TRBJ2-7|TRBV25-1|NA|NA
CASSFRDRYEQYF
TGTGCCAGCAGTTTTAGGGATCGGTACGAGCAGTACTTC
>TRBJ1-1|TRBV7-2|NA|TRBD1
CASSSGTANRNTEAFF
TGTGCCAGCAGCTCCGGGACAGCTAATAGAAACACTGAAGCTTTCTTT
>TRBJ2-1|TRBV30|NA|TRBD2
CAWSGGLANEQFF
TGTGCCTGGAGTGGGGGACTAGCGAATGAGCAGTTCTTC
>TRBJ1-2|TRBV7-2|NA|NA
CASSPGAMYGYTF
TGTGCCAGCAGCCCCGGGGCCATGTATGGCTACACCTTC
>TRBJ2-7|TRBV20-1|few|NA
CSARDPWREGGYEQYF
TGCAGTGCTAGAGATCCTTGGAGGGAAGGCGGGTACGAGCAGTACTTC
>TRBJ2-7|TRBV28|few|NA
CASSFGGGGYRSYEQYF
TGTGCCAGCAGTTTCGGAGGAGGGGGATACCGCTCCTACGAGCAGTACTTC
>TRBJ2-1|TRBV7-2|few|TRBD2
CASSPQAGGGYEQFF
TGTGCCAGCAGCCCCCAAGCGGGGGGGGGCTATGAGCAGTTCTTC
>TRBJ2-5|TRBV20-1|once|TRBD2
CSATGVRTSGQETQYF
TGCAGTGCTACAGGGGTAAGGACTAGCGGCCAAGAGACCCAGTACTTC
>TRBJ2-3|TRBV6-2/TRBV6-3|few|TRBD1
CASDRGAADTQYF
TGTGCCAGCGACAGGGGAGCCGCAGATACGCAGTATTTT
>TRBJ1-1|TRBV2|many|NA
CARRPKRNTEAFF
TGTGCCCGAAGACCGAAAAGGAACACTGAAGCTTTCTTT
>TRBJ2-7|TRBV20-1|many|TRBD2
CSAKGLADYEQYF
TGCAGTGCTAAGGGACTAGCGGACTACGAGCAGTACTTC
>TRBJ2-1|TRBV20-1|NA|NA
CSARSGSSYNEQFF
TGCAGTGCTAGGTCAGGGAGCTCCTACAATGAGCAGTTCTTC
>TRBJ2-3|TRBV7-3|few|NA
CASSLRRQSTDTQYF
TGTGCCAGCAGCTTACGGAGACAATCCACAGATACGCAGTATTTT
>TRBJ1-2|TRBV12-3/TRBV12-4|many|TRBD1
CASSFLDRVPITF
TGTGCCAGCAGTTTTTTGGACAGGGTCCCAATCACCTTC
>TRBJ2-1|TRBV5-1|few|NA
CASSFVQYNEQFF
TGCGCCAGCAGCTTCGTCCAGTACAATGAGCAGTTCTTC
>TRBJ2-7|TRBV9|NA|TRBD1
CASSTWTGDEQYF
TGTGCCAGCAGCACCTGGACAGGGGACGAGCAGTACTTC
>TRBJ2-7|TRBV7-9|NA|TRBD1
CASSRDRDGSYEQYF
TGTGCCAGCAGCCGGGACAGGGACGGCTCCTACGAGCAGTACTTC
>TRBJ1-2|TRBV6-2/TRBV6-3|many|NA
CASRPHGVLDYGYTF
TGTGCCAGCAGACCCCACGGAGTATTGGACTATGGCTACACCTTC
>TRBJ2-5|TRBV5-1|few|TRBD2
CASSEGLAGDGETQYF
TGCGCCAGCAGCGAAGGACTAGCGGGAGACGGGGAGACCCAGTACTTC
>TRBJ2-1|TRBV12-3/TRBV12-4|NA|TRBD2
CASTPLVAGDRNYNEQFF
TGTGCCAGCACCCCTTTGGTAGCGGGAGACCGAAACTACAATGAGCAGTTCTTC
>TRBJ2-3|TRBV5-1|NA|NA
CASSPGVSGSTDTQYF
TGCGCCAGCAGCCCGGGAGTATCGGGGAGCACAGATACGCAGTATTTT
>TRBJ2-5|TRBV5-1|many|NA
CASSFRVGETQYF
TGCGCCAGCAGCTTCAGGGTCGGGGAGACCCAGTACTTC
>TRBJ1-5|TRBV6-1|few|NA
CASSEGGGGQPQHF
TGTGCCAGCAGTGAAGGGGGCGGGGGTCAGCCCCAGCATTTT
>TRBJ2-1|TRBV5-6|many|TRBD2
CASSPLAAHWFF
TGTGCCAGCAGCCCACTAGCGGCCCACTGGTTCTTC